This entry lists 19 T cell receptor beta chains sequenced from one sample in a study of type 1 and type 2 diabetes patients (dated by TCRdb to the mid-2010s). The data were produced on an Illumina MiSeq. For TCRbeta CDR3 amplification, the template was genomic DNA taken from the sorted T cell subsets. The TCRbeta CDR3 region was amplified by multiplex PCR with 30 forward and 13 reverse primers. TCRdb trimmed the raw reads at Q25, called clones with MiXCR and kept productive beta chains. CDR3 protein sequences are deduplicated, and each keeps its most common genes and DNA. This sample comprises 280,000 or so distinct CDR3 sequences, around 47% of them detected only once. The ten largest clones take up roughly 15% of the sample. The specimen was peripheral blood mononuclear cells (PBMCs). These receptors came from a man between 18 and 29 years old with type 2 diabetes.

The rearrangement uses TRBV10-3 and TRBJ2-3, with 7 positions matching TRBD1. This CDR3 is built from 16 residues. J was trimmed by 6 bases and V by 3 bases; bases with no gene match: 12. Germline V gene sequence: CDR1 ENHRY, CDR2 SYGVKD. In DNA, the CDR3 is TGTGCCATCAGTGATTCCGACAGGGTGGTACCGGATACGCAGTATTTT. Amino acids: CAISDSDRVVPDTQYF.

The V and J genes are TRBV19 and TRBJ1-1; 9 bases match TRBD1. The J segment lost 0 bases and the V segment lost 4 bases, leaving 12 bases of the junction unmatched. CDR1 is LNHDA, CDR2 SQIVND, per germline (reference sequence). CDR3 length equals 18 residues. The CDR3 sequence: CASSSGGLDRGMNTEAFF. The CDR3, as DNA: TGTGCCAGTAGTAGCGGCGGGTTGGACAGGGGAATGAACACTGAAGCTTTCTTT. The variable domain in full, completed from reference TRBV19 and TRBJ1-1, reads DGGITQSPKYLFRKEGQNVTLSCEQNLNHDAMYWYRQDPGQGLRLIYYSQIVNDFQKGDIAEGYSVSREKKESFPLTVTSAQKNPTAFYLCASSSGGLDRGMNTEAFFGQGTRLTVV.

J is TRBJ1-2 and V is TRBV27, with a possible D match to TRBD1 (6 bases). V lost 3 bases, J lost 7 bases, and 18 bases lay in between. The germline CDR1 and CDR2 sequences are MNHEY and SMNVEV (reference sequence). The CDR3 has 15 residues. CDR3 in DNA: TGTGCCAGCAGTTTCAAAGGACAGCCCAAGGTTGGCTACACCTTC. Its translation is CASSFKGQPKVGYTF.

The chain links TRBV7-9 to TRBJ2-1, with D perhaps matching TRBD1 (6 bases). The CDR3 is 13 amino acids. Between the trimmed V and J ends, which lost 5 bases and 13 bases, there was a span of 18 bases. Germline CDR1 and CDR2: SEHNR and FQNEAQ (reference sequence). The CDR3 region is CASSPWLTGLQFF. The CDR3 DNA reads as TGTGCCAGCAGCCCATGGTTAACAGGGCTCCAGTTCTTC. Complete variable domain (other parts from reference TRBV7-9 and TRBJ2-1): DTGVSQNPRHKITKRGQNVTFRCDPISEHNRLYWYRQTLGQGPEFLTYFQNEAQLEKSRLLSDRFSAERPKGSFSTLEIQRTEQGDSAMYLCASSPWLTGLQFFGPGTRLTVL.

This clonotype was observed a few times. This chain joins TRBV20-1 and TRBJ2-3, with D tentatively TRBD2 (5 bases). From germline, CDR1 is DFQATT and CDR2 SNEGSKA (reference sequence). This CDR3 spans 13 amino acids. Trimming took off 7 bases at V and 6 bases at J, with 17 bases between the two ends. Here the CDR3 DNA reads TGCAGTGGACTAAGACTGCCTAAGGATACGCAGTATTTT. It is translated as CSGLRLPKDTQYF.

With regard to this clonotype: A junction end diverges from the germline sequence, so it may reflect a read error. The V gene is TRBV19, the J gene TRBJ1-2; TRBD1 is a possible D gene (5 bases). The CDR3 contains 14 residues. Germline V gene sequence: CDR1 LNHDA, CDR2 SQIVND (reference sequence). The CDR3 loop reads CASSIRDVTYDYTF. CDR3 in DNA: TGTGCCAGTAGTATACGGGACGTAACCTATGACTACACCTTC.

V is TRBV29-1 and J is TRBJ2-7; TRBD1 is a possible D gene (6 bases). The length of the CDR3 is 14 residues. Trimming removed 6 bases at V and 2 bases at J, with 17 bases between. Germline loops: CDR1 SQVTM, CDR2 ANQGSEA. The CDR3 bases are TGCAGCGTCACTAAACAGGGCCGTCCCTACGAGCAGTACTTC. Translation: CSVTKQGRPYEQYF.

This chain connects TRBV19 to TRBJ2-2; 7 bases map to TRBD1. This CDR3 has 16 amino acids. With V trimmed by 4 bases and J by 6 bases, 11 bases remained unmatched. In germline, CDR1 is LNHDA, CDR2 SQIVND (reference sequence). The CDR3 DNA is TGTGCCAGTAGTAGTTTGACAGGGTTGGTTCCCGGGGAGCTGTTTTTT. This gives the protein CASSSLTGLVPGELFF.

This clonotype was seen a handful of times. The chain recombines TRBV19 with TRBJ2-1; TRBD2 agrees at 11 bases. Per germline, CDR1 LNHDA and CDR2 SQIVND (reference sequence). V lost 3 bases, J lost 10 bases, and 8 bases stayed unmatched. The length of the CDR3 is 15 residues. The CDR3 loop is CASSISGTSGDEQFF. CDR3 in DNA: TGTGCCAGTAGTATTTCCGGGACTAGCGGAGACGAGCAGTTCTTC. Based on the CDR3 plus reference TRBV19 and TRBJ2-1, the full variable domain is DGGITQSPKYLFRKEGQNVTLSCEQNLNHDAMYWYRQDPGQGLRLIYYSQIVNDFQKGDIAEGYSVSREKKESFPLTVTSAQKNPTAFYLCASSISGTSGDEQFFGPGTRLTVL.

J is TRBJ1-6 and V is TRBV28, with TRBD1 as a possible D gene (5 bases). V was clipped by 4 bases and J by 7 bases, with 11 bases between them. This CDR3 has 14 residues. CDR1 is MDHEN and CDR2 is SYDVKM in the germline V gene. The CDR3 region is CASSSRAINSPLHF. CDR3 DNA sequence: TGTGCCAGCAGTTCCAGGGCGATAAATTCACCCCTCCACTTT. Drawing the rest from reference TRBV28 and TRBJ1-6, the complete variable domain is DVKVTQSSRYLVKRTGEKVFLECVQDMDHENMFWYRQDPGLGLRLIYFSYDVKMKEKGDIPEGYSVSREKKERFSLILESASTNQTSMYLCASSSRAINSPLHFGNGTRLTVT.

The rearrangement uses TRBV2 and TRBJ2-5; TRBD2 matches 11 bases. The length of the CDR3 is 15 residues. Trimming removed 7 bases from V and 4 bases from J; junction bases left unmatched: 8. Germline V gives CDR1 SNHLY, CDR2 FYNNEI. The CDR3 DNA follows: TGTGCCAGCACTCGTGTTAGCGGGAGGGGAGAGACCCAGTACTTC. It translates to CASTRVSGRGETQYF.

In this sample, this clonotype turned up a few times. The chain employs TRBV7-2 and TRBJ2-7; D is undetermined. The germline CDR1 and CDR2 sequences are SGHTA and FQGNSA. The CDR3 sequence is 13 residues long. V was shortened by 5 bases and J by 2 bases, with 10 bases between the two germline ends. CDR3 in DNA: TGTGCCAGCAGCCGCCCGGGCACCTACGAGCAGTACTTC. It translates to CASSRPGTYEQYF.

This clonotype was counted many times. The rearrangement uses TRBV19 and TRBJ1-1; 12 bases match TRBD1. The CDR3 loop spans 16 amino acids. CDR1 is LNHDA and CDR2 is SQIVND in the germline V gene (reference sequence). Trimming removed 5 bases from V and 5 bases from J; junction bases left unmatched: 9. CDR3 amino acids: CASSPRGQGAGTEAFF. The DNA for the CDR3 is TGTGCCAGTAGTCCCCGGGGACAGGGGGCGGGGACTGAAGCTTTCTTT.

V and J are TRBV7-6 and TRBJ2-6; D ambiguous. V shed 1 base and J shed 2 bases, with 3 bases lying between them. Germline V CDR1 and CDR2: SGHVS, FNYEAQ. This CDR3 has 14 residues. CDR3 sequence (DNA): TGTGCCAGCAGCTTAGGGACTGGGGCCAACGTCCTGACTTTC. Its translation: CASSLGTGANVLTF. Full variable domain (rest looked up from reference TRBV7-6 and TRBJ2-6): GAGVSQSPRYKVTKRGQDVALRCDPISGHVSLYWYRQALGQGPEFLTYFNYEAQQDKSGLPNDRFSAERPEGSISTLTIQRTEQRDSAMYRCASSLGTGANVLTFGAGSRLTVL.

V is TRBV10-1 and J is TRBJ2-5; TRBD1 matches 8 bases. The CDR3 loop spans 16 amino acids. V gave up 0 bases and J gave up 3 bases; unmatched junction bases: 6. Germline CDR1 and CDR2: WNHNN and SYGVQD (reference sequence). The CDR3 sequence: CASSESTGGMKETQYF. CDR3 bases: TGCGCCAGCAGTGAGTCCACAGGGGGGATGAAAGAGACCCAGTACTTC.

The table lists this clonotype with a count of one. DNA of the CDR3: TGTGCCAGCAGTGAACGCTCAGTTGAGAGCTACGAGCAGTACTTC. It is translated as CASSERSVESYEQYF. The gene calls are TRBV2 and TRBJ2-7; D gene unclear. V was shortened by 2 bases and J by 3 bases, with 14 bases between the two germline ends. The CDR3 has 15 residues. Germline CDR1 and CDR2: SNHLY and FYNNEI. The entire variable domain, with the rest obtained from reference TRBV2 and TRBJ2-7, is as follows: EPEVTQTPSHQVTQMGQEVILRCVPISNHLYFYWYRQILGQKVEFLVSFYNNEISEKSEIFDDQFSVERPDGSNFTLKIRSTKLEDSAMYFCASSERSVESYEQYFGPGTRLTVT.

The rearrangement joins TRBV29-1 to TRBJ1-1; TRBD1 agrees at 7 bases. V shed 7 bases and J 0 bases; nucleotides not matched to a gene: 5. The CDR3 runs to 13 residues. Germline values: CDR1 SQVTM, CDR2 ANQGSEA. The CDR3 region is CSARTGMNTEAFF. CDR3 coding DNA: TGCAGCGCGAGGACAGGAATGAACACTGAAGCTTTCTTT.

The chain is built from TRBV18 and TRBJ1-1; D unclear. Germline V gives CDR1 KGHSH, CDR2 LQKENI. V lost 2 bases to trimming and J lost 10 bases, with 11 bases between them. CDR3 length: 12 residues. CDR3 sequence: CASSPGAAGAFF. CDR3 sequence (DNA): TGTGCCAGCTCACCAGGAGCAGCGGGAGCTTTCTTT.

The chain is built from TRBV7-2 and TRBJ2-3; D uncertain. The CDR3 length is 12 residues. Trimming left V 5 bases short and J 4 bases short, with 7 bases between. Germline lookup yields CDR1 SGHTA and CDR2 FQGNSA. The CDR3 is CASSPPSDTQYF. The DNA of the CDR3 is TGTGCCAGCAGCCCCCCTTCAGATACGCAGTATTTT.